This is a list of T cell receptor beta chains from one sample in a study of OX40 agonist ivuxolimab in advanced cancers. Assay used: immunoSEQ multiplex PCR; TCRdb lists only in-frame clones, some missing. The sample includes 150,000 to 190,000 clones, roughly 92% of them seen just once. The sequencing here drew on CD4+ or CD8+ T cells sorted from blood, taken in a trial of the OX40 agonist ivuxolimab. These receptors originate from an adult with an advanced solid tumor such as melanoma, head and neck, liver or kidney cancer. Each CDR3 is given with its conserved first and last residue. Each record gives: clone size, V gene, D gene, J gene, CDR3 DNA, CDR3 protein. The D gene is left open where the match is weak. The size of a clone is reported for some rows only, either as once, few or many, or as a class for expanded clones.

size: .
V: TRBV15
D: TRBD1
J: TRBJ1-5
DNA: TGTGCCACCAGCAGAGATCGGAGGGGGCGCAAACAGCCCCAGCATTTT
CDR3: CATSRDRRGRKQPQHF

size: .
V: TRBV9
D: .
J: TRBJ2-1
DNA: TGTGCCAGCAGCCCAGGGTATAGCGCCAATGAGCAGTTCTTC
CDR3: CASSPGYSANEQFF

size: .
V: TRBV5-4
D: .
J: TRBJ1-3
DNA: TGTGCCAGCAGCTTAGGGACCGGAAACACCATATATTTT
CDR3: CASSLGTGNTIYF

size: .
V: TRBV9
D: TRBD2
J: TRBJ2-5
DNA: TGTGCCAGCAGCGTCCGTGGGAGCGGGGGTTACCAAGAGACCCAGTACTTC
CDR3: CASSVRGSGGYQETQYF

size: few
V: TRBV27
D: TRBD1
J: TRBJ2-5
DNA: TGTGCCAGCAGTCCGGACAGGTCGCAAGAGACCCAGTACTTC
CDR3: CASSPDRSQETQYF

size: .
V: TRBV4-3
D: TRBD1
J: TRBJ2-1
DNA: TGCGCCAGCAGCCAAGGCCAACAGGGGTACAATGAGCAGTTCTTC
CDR3: CASSQGQQGYNEQFF

size: .
V: TRBV5-6
D: TRBD1
J: TRBJ1-1
DNA: TGTGCCAGCAGCCCAGGGGGGAATCGATGGAACACTGAAGCTTTCTTT
CDR3: CASSPGGNRWNTEAFF

size: .
V: TRBV29-1
D: TRBD1
J: TRBJ1-5
DNA: TGCAGCGTTGGAACCGGGACAACAGGGGGTCAGCCCCAGCATTTT
CDR3: CSVGTGTTGGQPQHF

size: .
V: TRBV13
D: .
J: TRBJ2-3
DNA: TGTGCCAGCAGTCCCCCGGGTAGGGGACGCACAGATACGCAGTATTTT
CDR3: CASSPPGRGRTDTQYF

size: .
V: TRBV6-5
D: .
J: TRBJ1-1
DNA: TGTGCCAGCAGTTATTGGGCAGGGGACACTGAAGCTTTCTTT
CDR3: CASSYWAGDTEAFF

size: .
V: TRBV11-3
D: .
J: TRBJ2-2
DNA: TGTGCCAGCAGCTTAGCGACAGGCGCCGGGGAGCTGTTTTTT
CDR3: CASSLATGAGELFF

size: .
V: TRBV5-1
D: TRBD1
J: TRBJ1-1
DNA: TGCGCCAGCAGCCCCCCCTTGGACAGGGTCTCTGAAGCTTTCTTT
CDR3: CASSPPLDRVSEAFF

size: .
V: TRBV7-2
D: .
J: TRBJ1-5
DNA: TGTGCCAGCAGCCAACACAGGGCTCAGCCCCAGCATTTT
CDR3: CASSQHRAQPQHF